Listed below are T cell receptor beta chains from one sample, sequenced in a study of blood T cells in healthy people across ages. TCRdb redid the calling of the 5' RACE reads with MiXCR, one entry per CDR3 protein. The repertoire holds hundreds of thousands of distinct CDR3 sequences, with 56% as singletons. Material for sequencing was blood. The receptors here all came from a man between 35 and 55 years old in good health. Each CDR3 is given with its conserved first and last residue. D genes are given only for firm matches. Size tells how often a clone was seen (once, few, many) or the class of an expanded clone, and some rows leave it out.

CDR3aa	CDR3nt	d_gene	j_gene	v_gene	abundance
CASSPVGGDEQFF	TGCGCCAGCAGCCCAGTCGGAGGGGATGAGCAGTTCTTC	NA	TRBJ2-1	TRBV5-1	few
CASSGTGGLTEAFF	TGCGCCAGCAGCGGGACAGGGGGCCTTACTGAAGCTTTCTTT	TRBD1	TRBJ1-1	TRBV5-1	once
CASSHVRLGRDSSGPYNEQFF	TGCGCCAGCAGCCATGTTCGTTTGGGCAGGGACTCTAGCGGCCCATACAATGAGCAGTTCTTC	TRBD2	TRBJ2-1	TRBV4-1	NA
CASSLDPAGAHETQYF	TGTGCCAGCAGTTTAGATCCGGCGGGAGCACATGAGACCCAGTACTTC	TRBD2	TRBJ2-5	TRBV27	NA
CASSVPDGPYEQYF	TGTGCCAGCAGCGTTCCGGACGGACCCTACGAGCAGTACTTC	NA	TRBJ2-7	TRBV11-2	NA
CASRADQGVFPTF	TGTGCCAGCAGAGCCGATCAGGGGGTTTTTCCCACCTTC	TRBD1	TRBJ1-2	TRBV6-5	NA
CATSRDGTVLTF	TGTGCCACCAGCAGAGATGGCACGGTCCTGACTTTC	NA	TRBJ2-6	TRBV15	NA
CASSDCDGGSLYGYTF	TGTGCCAGCAGTGACTGTGACGGCGGGTCGCTCTATGGCTACACCTTC	NA	TRBJ1-2	TRBV6-4	once
CSVDRDTQGYTF	TGCAGCGTCGACCGGGACACTCAGGGCTACACCTTC	NA	TRBJ1-2	TRBV29-1	NA
CSVEDGGGRDEQYF	TGCAGCGTTGAAGATGGGGGCGGGAGGGATGAGCAGTACTTC	TRBD2	TRBJ2-7	TRBV29-1	NA
CASSPFLTSPGEKLFF	TGCGCCAGCAGCCCGTTCCTGACCAGTCCTGGGGAAAAACTGTTTTTT	NA	TRBJ1-4	TRBV5-1	NA
CASSSRDGVQYGYTF	TGTGCCAGCAGCTCCCGGGACGGAGTACAGTATGGCTACACCTTC	NA	TRBJ1-2	TRBV7-8	NA
CASRGSDRAVIYGYTF	TGTGCCAGCAGAGGGTCGGACAGGGCAGTGATCTATGGCTACACCTTC	TRBD1	TRBJ1-2	TRBV6-6	few
CASIGLGETQYF	TGTGCCAGCATAGGGTTGGGGGAGACCCAGTACTTC	NA	TRBJ2-5	TRBV28	NA
CSVAPTGGNEKLFF	TGCAGCGTTGCCCCGACAGGAGGCAATGAAAAACTGTTTTTT	NA	TRBJ1-4	TRBV29-1	NA
CASSGWTGGSGETQYF	TGTGCCAGCAGCGGCTGGACTGGCGGGAGTGGAGAGACCCAGTACTTC	TRBD2	TRBJ2-5	TRBV7-2	NA
CSAGGGDREETQYF	TGCAGTGCTGGGGGGGGCGACAGGGAGGAGACCCAGTACTTC	NA	TRBJ2-5	TRBV20-1	few
CSVEDPQVATDTQYF	TGCAGCGTTGAAGATCCCCAAGTGGCTACAGATACGCAGTATTTT	NA	TRBJ2-3	TRBV29-1	NA
CASTRREGGQETQYF	TGTGCCAGCACCCGGAGAGAAGGGGGGCAAGAGACCCAGTACTTC	NA	TRBJ2-5	TRBV9	NA
CASSLTTSYEQYF	TGTGCCAGCAGCTTAACAACCTCCTACGAGCAGTACTTC	NA	TRBJ2-7	TRBV7-2	NA
CASSVGRDRSYNEQFF	TGTGCCAGCAGCGTAGGTAGGGACAGGAGCTACAATGAGCAGTTCTTC	TRBD1	TRBJ2-1	TRBV9	NA
CASTRLTGTGRGETQYF	TGTGCCAGCACCCGATTGACGGGGACAGGGAGAGGAGAGACCCAGTACTTC	TRBD1	TRBJ2-5	TRBV11-3	NA
CASSQEDDWWTGNNEQFF	TGTGCCAGCAGCCAGGAAGATGACTGGTGGACAGGCAACAATGAGCAGTTCTTC	TRBD1	TRBJ2-1	TRBV3-1	NA
CASRQRDRGFDTQYF	TGTGCCAGCAGGCAACGGGACAGGGGTTTTGATACGCAGTATTTT	TRBD1	TRBJ2-3	TRBV6-5	NA
CASSKAEIYQKDRGRPSVYEQYF	TGTGCCAGCAGCAAAGCCGAGATATACCAGAAAGACAGGGGGCGCCCATCGGTCTACGAGCAGTACTTC	NA	TRBJ2-7	TRBV21-1	NA
CASSQVLAGANVLTF	TGTGCCAGCAGCCAAGTTCTAGCTGGGGCCAACGTCCTGACTTTC	NA	TRBJ2-6	TRBV3-1	NA
CASSYGFRGQQETQYF	TGCGCCAGCAGCTATGGCTTCCGGGGCCAGCAGGAGACCCAGTACTTC	NA	TRBJ2-5	TRBV5-1	few
CASRLECRGQPYEQYF	TGTGCAAGTCGCTTAGAGTGCAGGGGGCAGCCCTACGAGCAGTACTTC	NA	TRBJ2-7	TRBV12-2	NA
CASSQDITSEQYF	TGCGCCAGCAGCCAAGATATCACCTCAGAGCAGTACTTC	NA	TRBJ2-7	TRBV4-3	few
CASSPGTASGNQPQHF	TGCGCCAGCAGCCCCGGGACAGCCTCTGGGAATCAGCCCCAGCATTTT	TRBD1	TRBJ1-5	TRBV5-1	NA
CASRPGTRGWHEQFF	TGTGCCAGCAGGCCCGGGACTAGGGGGTGGCATGAGCAGTTCTTC	TRBD2	TRBJ2-1	TRBV7-9	once
CASSEPRGITDTQYF	TGTGCCAGCAGTGAACCTCGCGGGATCACAGATACGCAGTATTTT	NA	TRBJ2-3	TRBV2	few
CDNHRGVMLSQPQHF	TGTGACAACCACCGGGGGGTAATGCTTAGTCAGCCCCAGCATTTT	NA	TRBJ1-5	TRBV10-3	NA
CASSSTANYGYTF	TGTGCCAGCAGTTCGACAGCTAACTATGGCTACACCTTC	NA	TRBJ1-2	TRBV12-3/TRBV12-4	few
CASSQDVTLQTQYF	TGTGCCAGCAGCCAAGATGTAACACTACAGACCCAGTACTTC	NA	TRBJ2-5	TRBV3-1	NA
CASSPYHRDRVSRETQYF	TGTGCCAGCAGCCCCTATCACCGGGACAGGGTATCTCGGGAGACCCAGTACTTC	TRBD1	TRBJ2-5	TRBV5-5	NA
CASSPSATQETQYF	TGTGCCAGCTCACCGTCAGCGACCCAAGAGACCCAGTACTTC	NA	TRBJ2-5	TRBV18	NA
CASSEAAAAAYSNQPQHF	TGTGCCAGCAGTGAAGCGGCGGCAGCGGCTTATAGCAATCAGCCCCAGCATTTT	NA	TRBJ1-5	TRBV6-1	NA
CASSSKAISNQPQHF	TGTGCCAGTAGTTCCAAGGCGATTAGCAATCAGCCCCAGCATTTT	NA	TRBJ1-5	TRBV19	NA
CASSQEMREKEFF	TGTGCCAGCAGCCAAGAAATGCGGGAGAAGGAGTTCTTC	TRBD2	TRBJ2-1	TRBV3-1	NA
CASSYEAEKYF	TGTGCCAGCAGTTATGAGGCCGAGAAGTACTTC	NA	TRBJ2-5	TRBV28	NA
CAISGNAIRGSGELFF	TGTGCCATCAGTGGTAACGCCATACGGGGGTCCGGGGAGCTGTTTTTT	NA	TRBJ2-2	TRBV10-3	NA
CASGSGTLLNEQFF	TGTGCCAGCGGGTCCGGGACCCTCTTAAATGAGCAGTTCTTC	NA	TRBJ2-1	TRBV6-2/TRBV6-3	NA
CASSLSLIYEQYF	TGCGCCAGCAGCTTGAGCCTTATTTACGAGCAGTACTTC	NA	TRBJ2-7	TRBV5-1	NA
CASSYPQPQHF	TGTGCCAGCAGTTACCCTCAGCCCCAGCATTTT	NA	TRBJ1-5	TRBV6-2/TRBV6-3	NA
CASRLGTSGRAFIDTQYF	TGTGCCAGCAGGTTGGGCACTAGCGGGAGGGCGTTCATCGATACGCAGTATTTT	TRBD2	TRBJ2-3	TRBV2	NA
CASRVTGEQFF	TGTGCCAGCAGGGTGACAGGCGAGCAGTTCTTC	NA	TRBJ2-1	TRBV12-3/TRBV12-4	many
CASSFPDRALDNEQFF	TGTGCCAGCAGCTTCCCAGACAGGGCGCTTGACAATGAGCAGTTCTTC	TRBD1	TRBJ2-1	TRBV5-6	NA